One sample yielded the 18 T cell receptor beta chains listed below, sequenced in a study of OX40 agonist ivuxolimab in advanced cancers. Profiling relied on immunoSEQ multiplex PCR, and the TCRdb table lists in-frame clones only, not all of them. This sample has about 120,000 clones, with 75% to 90% found just once. Sequenced here: CD4+ or CD8+ T cells sorted from blood, sampled in a trial of the OX40 agonist ivuxolimab. These receptors were taken from an adult with an advanced solid tumor such as melanoma, head and neck, liver or kidney cancer.

The chain combines TRBV9 with TRBJ2-5, with D possibly called TRBD1 or TRBD2 (6 bases each). Germline V gives CDR1 SGDLS, CDR2 YYNGEE. CDR3 length equals 17 residues. Trimming cost V 0 bases and J 5 bases, with 20 bases left between them. For the CDR3, the DNA is TGTGCCAGCAGCGTAGCGGCGGGAACTCTTAGGGGGGAGACCCAGTACTTC. This encodes CASSVAAGTLRGETQYF.

The genes are TRBV11-2 and TRBJ2-3, with TRBD2 identical over 8 bases. CDR3 length: 14 amino acids. Germline V gene sequence: CDR1 SGHAT, CDR2 FQNNGV. V was clipped by 5 bases and J by 6 bases; unmatched bases: 7. CDR3 bases: TGTGCCAGCAGCCCCGGGGGGGCGGTGGATACGCAGTATTTT. It codes for CASSPGGAVDTQYF.

This chain connects TRBV5-6 to TRBJ2-7, with D possibly matching TRBD1 (6 bases). There are 15 residues in the CDR3. CDR1 and CDR2 (germline): SGHDT, YYEEEE. V lost 0 bases and J 4 bases, leaving 14 bases between the germline ends. Written as DNA, the CDR3 is TGTGCCAGCAGCTTGGCCCCGGACAGTTTGTACGAGCAGTACTTC. Protein product: CASSLAPDSLYEQYF.

CDR3 sequence reads: CASSWRTGKDSPLHF. CDR3 DNA sequence: TGTGCCAGCAGCTGGAGGACAGGGAAGGATTCACCCCTCCACTTT. J is TRBJ1-6 and V is TRBV27; 8 positions agree with TRBD1. Germline-derived CDR1 and CDR2 are MNHEY and SMNVEV (reference sequence). The CDR3 runs to 15 residues. Trimming at V came to 6 bases and at J to 8 bases, leaving 9 bases not matched to a gene.

The rearrangement joins TRBV18 to TRBJ1-5; D unclear. CDR1 and CDR2 from the germline V gene are KGHSH and LQKENI. V lost 4 bases and J 0 bases, leaving 10 bases between the germline ends. The CDR3 is 15 residues long. CDR3 sequence reads: CASSLRDNSNQPQHF. The CDR3 nucleotides are TGTGCCAGCTCACTAAGAGATAATAGCAATCAGCCCCAGCATTTT.

The V and J genes are TRBV9 and TRBJ2-7; D is unresolved. CDR1 SGDLS and CDR2 YYNGEE come from the germline V gene. Trimming stripped 2 bases from V and 2 bases from J, with 8 bases between. The CDR3 totals 13 residues. CDR3 nucleotide sequence: TGTGCCAGCAGCGTTGGCCCTACCTACGAGCAGTACTTC. Residues: CASSVGPTYEQYF. Full variable domain (remainder filled in from reference TRBV9 and TRBJ2-7): DSGVTQTPKHLITATGQRVTLRCSPRSGDLSVYWYQQSLDQGLQFLIQYYNGEERAKGNILERFSAQQFPDLHSELNLSSLELGDSALYFCASSVGPTYEQYFGPGTRLTVT.

The V and J genes are TRBV7-2 and TRBJ2-6; a weak D match, TRBD1 (6 bases). V shed 5 bases and J shed 1 base, with 9 bases lying between them. Per the germline V gene, CDR1 is SGHTA and CDR2 is FQGNSA. This CDR3 comprises 15 residues. The CDR3 bases are TGTGCCAGCAGCAACAGGGTTTCTGGGGCCAACGTCCTGACTTTC. This gives the protein CASSNRVSGANVLTF.

The chain employs TRBV6-1 and TRBJ2-3; 7 nucleotides agree with TRBD2. CDR3 length: 15 amino acids. Germline V gives CDR1 MNHNS, CDR2 SASEGT. J lost 1 base, V lost 2 bases, and 3 bases had no gene match. CDR3 nucleotides: TGTGCCAGCAGTGAACGGGGGAGGGGCACAGATACGCAGTATTTT. The encoded protein is CASSERGRGTDTQYF.

This sequence joins TRBV29-1 and TRBJ1-2, with TRBD1 matching 10 bases. Germline V CDR1 and CDR2: SQVTM, ANQGSEA. There are 13 residues in the CDR3. After removal of 6 bases from V and 2 bases from J, the junction contained 3 bases not matched to a gene. CDR3 bases: TGCAGCGTCCGGGACAGGGGAAACTATGGCTACACCTTC. Its translation is CSVRDRGNYGYTF.

The chain employs TRBV7-2 and TRBJ2-4, with 7 bases aligning to TRBD1. Germline values: CDR1 SGHTA, CDR2 FQGNSA. V gave up 5 bases and J gave up 5 bases; unmatched junction bases: 15. The CDR3 loop spans 17 amino acids. The CDR3 loop reads CASSLRTGKGPQNIQYF. In DNA, the CDR3 is TGTGCCAGCAGCCTACGGACAGGCAAGGGCCCCCAAAACATTCAGTACTTC.

The chain combines TRBV28 with TRBJ2-7, with D possibly TRBD1 on 5 matching bases. Germline CDR1 reads MDHEN; CDR2 reads SYDVKM. V shed 6 bases and J shed 2 bases, with 17 bases lying between them. The CDR3 spans 15 residues. The CDR3 DNA reads as TGTGCCAGCAGCCCGCCGACAGTCACCCCCTACGAGCAGTACTTC. It encodes CASSPPTVTPYEQYF.

The chain has TRBV10-3 and TRBJ2-1; D ambiguous. The CDR3 extends over 12 amino acids. Germline V CDR1 and CDR2: ENHRY, SYGVKD. V shed 2 bases and J shed 9 bases, with 8 bases lying between them. The CDR3 DNA follows: TGTGCCATCAGTGAGCCGAGTGGTGAGCAGTTCTTC. The encoded protein is CAISEPSGEQFF.

This clone has more than one count but fewer than ten. CDR3 amino acids: CAPHSVDRDFNSPLHF. CDR3 in DNA: TGTGCCCCCCATTCAGTAGACCGGGATTTTAATTCACCCCTCCACTTT. This sequence joins TRBV7-4 and TRBJ1-6; no clear D. The CDR3 covers 16 residues. Trimming pared 11 bases from V and 6 bases from J, leaving 23 bases between. The germline V gene encodes CDR1 SGHVT and CDR2 SQSDAQ. The variable domain in full, with the rest retrieved from reference TRBV7-4 and TRBJ1-6, is GAGVSQSPRYKVAKRGRDVALRCDSISGHVTLYWYRQTLGQGSEVLTYSQSDAQRDKSGRPSGRFSAERPERSVSTLKIQRTEQGDSAVYLCAPHSVDRDFNSPLHFGNGTRLTVT.

The gene calls are TRBV27 and TRBJ2-7; TRBD1 agrees at 8 bases. V shed 5 bases, J shed 6 bases, and the junction held 18 bases outside the gene matches. Germline loops: CDR1 MNHEY, CDR2 SMNVEV (reference sequence). The CDR3 has 17 amino acids. The DNA of the CDR3 is TGTGCCAGCAGTCCAAATCGACAGGGGAGGATGGTCATCGAGCAGTACTTC. Its translation: CASSPNRQGRMVIEQYF.

The chain employs TRBV28 and TRBJ1-1, with no clear D. The CDR3 runs to 8 residues. Trimming took off 9 bases at V and 11 bases at J, with 7 bases between the two ends. Looked up from germline, CDR1 is MDHEN and CDR2 is SYDVKM. The CDR3, as DNA: TGTGCCAGAAATAGGGCTTTCTTT. Its translation: CARNRAFF.

The chain is built from TRBV19 and TRBJ2-6; possibly TRBD2 for D (7 bases). There are 17 residues in the CDR3. Germline CDR1 reads LNHDA; CDR2 reads SQIVND (reference sequence). Trimming removed 8 bases from V and 4 bases from J, with 21 bases in between. CDR3 residues: CASVPGGQSPGANVLTF. In DNA form, the CDR3 reads TGTGCCAGTGTCCCGGGGGGACAATCCCCCGGGGCCAACGTCCTGACTTTC.

J is TRBJ2-1 and V is TRBV6-5; D is tentatively TRBD1 or TRBD2 (5 bases each). The germline CDR1 and CDR2 sequences are MNHEY and SVGAGI. V was pared by 2 bases and J by 15 bases, with 11 bases between. The CDR3 has 11 amino acids. CDR3 nucleotide sequence: TGTGCCAGCAGTTACCAGGGTCGGGGGTTCTTC. Translated: CASSYQGRGFF.

The chain links TRBV11-2 to TRBJ2-3; D remains unclear. CDR3 length: 14 residues. Germline-derived CDR1 and CDR2 are SGHAT and FQNNGV. The V end lost 5 bases, the J end lost 1 base, and 10 bases lay between the germline ends. In DNA form, the CDR3 reads TGTGCCAGCAGCCCGAGCGAGGGCACAGATACGCAGTATTTT. Amino acids: CASSPSEGTDTQYF.